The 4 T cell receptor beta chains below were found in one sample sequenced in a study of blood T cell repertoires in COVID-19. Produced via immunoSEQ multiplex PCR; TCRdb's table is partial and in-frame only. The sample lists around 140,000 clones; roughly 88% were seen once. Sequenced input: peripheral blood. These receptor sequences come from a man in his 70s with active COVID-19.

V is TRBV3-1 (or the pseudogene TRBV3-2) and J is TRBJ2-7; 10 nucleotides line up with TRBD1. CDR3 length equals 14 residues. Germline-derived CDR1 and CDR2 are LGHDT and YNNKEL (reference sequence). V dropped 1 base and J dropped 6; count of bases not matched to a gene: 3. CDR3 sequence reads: CASSQGQGASEQYF. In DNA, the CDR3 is TGTGCCAGCAGCCAAGGACAGGGGGCTAGCGAGCAGTACTTC.

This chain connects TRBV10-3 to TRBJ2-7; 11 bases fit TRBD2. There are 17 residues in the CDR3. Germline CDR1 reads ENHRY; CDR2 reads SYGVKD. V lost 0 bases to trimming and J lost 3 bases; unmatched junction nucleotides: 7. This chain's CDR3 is CAISESGSGRGSYEQYF. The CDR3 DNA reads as TGTGCCATCAGTGAGTCCGGTAGCGGGAGGGGTAGCTACGAGCAGTACTTC.

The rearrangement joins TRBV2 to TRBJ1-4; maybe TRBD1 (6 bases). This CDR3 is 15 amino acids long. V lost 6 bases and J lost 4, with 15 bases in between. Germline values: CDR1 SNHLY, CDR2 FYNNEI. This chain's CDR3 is CASREQGIGNEKLFF. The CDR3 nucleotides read TGTGCCAGCAGGGAGCAGGGGATAGGTAATGAAAAACTGTTTTTT.

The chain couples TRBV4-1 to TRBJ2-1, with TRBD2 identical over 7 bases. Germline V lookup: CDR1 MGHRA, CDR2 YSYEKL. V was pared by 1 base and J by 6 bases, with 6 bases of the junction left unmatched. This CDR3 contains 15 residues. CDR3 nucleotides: TGCGCCAGCAGCCAAGGAGGGAGGGCGGGCAATGAGCAGTTCTTC. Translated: CASSQGGRAGNEQFF.